This paragraph covers one T cell receptor (beta chain) sequence. This clone was observed a single time. What antigen it recognizes has not been identified. No base quality information exists; no much larger clone differs at one position. The sample's time point label, in plain terms: posttransplant day relative to BM transplant. The control cohort consisted of approximately ten patients who had myeloablative marrow transplants with methotrexate plus a calcineurin inhibitor and who were sampled 1 year after transplant. Mononuclear cells from peripheral blood and bone marrow were separated by Ficoll-Hypaque density centrifugation and then cryopreserved. The germline V gene (reference sequence) yields LNHNV for CDR1 and YYDKDF for CDR2. The cysteine opens and the phenylalanine closes a CDR3 of 13 amino acids. The DNA shown is the 39-base CDR3, in frame from base 1. Deletion took 3 bases off V and 5 bases off J, with a span of 10 bases between the germline ends.

TRB sequencing was run on genomic DNA with either the immunoSEQ assay at survey resolution or the hsTCRB kit. The paper's processing steps were these. The immunoSEQ software was used for initial read processing, and the LymphoSeq R package was used for repertoire analyses. Clonality was computed as 1 minus normalized Shannon entropy; Gini coefficient was also calculated for each TRB dataset. Phenotypes of unsorted samples were inferred by mapping TRB sequences from sorted subsets of the recipient or donor onto unsorted samples of the same recipient. TCRdb stores this immuneACCESS table with in-frame sequences only. Part of the clones is absent; in the studies checked, under half of the shortfall reflects unresolved V genes, and no reason is known for the rest. V and J calls and clone size are those listed in that table; D and trimming were worked out from the DNA. The sample profile shows over 7,500 clones; roughly 90% of them were found once. The ten largest clones represent 26% of the sample.

This sample is part of a study of T cells after posttransplantation cyclophosphamide listed by TCRdb under 2016. The study in broad terms: T cell repertoire reconstitution was tracked by TRB sequencing after myeloablative bone marrow transplantation in which posttransplantation cyclophosphamide was used as GVHD prophylaxis. Samples from around 35 PTCy-treated patients and 15 to 20 related bone marrow donors of those patients were subjected to antigen receptor sequencing. In 3 patients, TRB sequencing was also performed on up to about 3 more blood samples taken 2 to 5.2 years after transplant, and in several patients, pretransplant blood was also TRB-sequenced. Blood from all 30 or so PTCy patients who had 1-year posttransplant specimens underwent TRB sequencing. Public TRB sequences were compared against a database of over 3,000 sequences linked to responses to pathogens, tumor antigens, self-antigens and alloantigens. TRA and TRB clonality were tightly correlated in several samples, so subsequent TCR analyses focused on TRB only.

What the work shows at the level of the full study, not this receptor alone: Across 35 to 55 patients, TRB clonality was highly associated with recipient CMV seropositivity and CMV reactivation, and diversity in PTCy patients was similar to diversity in CNI/methotrexate controls. Donor-recipient similarity was low at 1-2 months but increased during the first year, and donor CD8+ memory clones often dominated later blood repertoires. The TRB repertoires of T cells infiltrating skin or the GI tract showed only limited overlap with the TRB repertoires found in blood.

The V and J genes are TRBV15 and TRBJ2-5; TRBD1 might be the D gene, on 5 matching bases. The source was PBMCs, collected after an allogeneic stem cell transplant with a calcineurin inhibitor and methotrexate. This sequence originates from a male patient aged 25-45 years who received an allogeneic stem cell transplant from an unrelated donor, was CMV-positive, and had no GVHD. After a transplant, some T cells may be the graft donor's own cells. The CDR3 here reads CATSRKGSETQYF. The nucleotide sequence is given as TGTGCCACCAGCAGGAAGGGGTCTGAGACCCAGTACTTC.